Below, one T cell receptor (beta chain) is given with its context. V lost 5 bases and J lost 8, with 15 bases in between. The CDR3 is 14 amino acids. In germline, CDR1 is MDHEN, CDR2 SYDVKM. This entry belongs to a study of blood T cell repertoires in COVID-19. The overall study: Sources were T cells, B-cell-depleted T cells, or PBMCs; the material itself was cDNA or gDNA.

Sequenced by immunoSEQ multiplex PCR; TCRdb stores in-frame clones only, minus some. The table has about 58,000 clones, 88% seen once; the top ten hold roughly 8%. This receptor was identified in a woman in her 70s with active COVID-19. Sequenced material: peripheral blood. V gene TRBV28 combines with J gene TRBJ1-4; possible D gene TRBD1, 5 bases. For the CDR3, the DNA is TGTGCCAGCAGTCCCCCCAGGGTTTTCGAAAAACTGTTTTTT. It is translated as CASSPPRVFEKLFF. The full variable domain, rest sourced from reference TRBV28 and TRBJ1-4, is DVKVTQSSRYLVKRTGEKVFLECVQDMDHENMFWYRQDPGLGLRLIYFSYDVKMKEKGDIPEGYSVSREKKERFSLILESASTNQTSMYLCASSPPRVFEKLFFGSGTQLSVL.